A single sample gave rise to the 24 T cell receptor beta chains below, sequenced in a study of shared clonotypes between healthy human individuals (dated by TCRdb to about 2020). The library was obtained by the immunoSEQ multiplex PCR assay. The source is immuneACCESS, and TCRdb retained only in-frame sequences with V and J called. Part of the clones is not carried over; for the studies checked, unresolved V genes explain less than half of this, and the remainder is unexplained. This sample comprises about 1.5 million clones, approximately 98% of them detected only once. The ten largest account for 0.45% of the sample. The specimen sequenced was naive CD4+ T cells sorted from blood. The cell subset or site label for this specimen denotes: CD45RA+ positively selected. All receptors come from a man between 25 and 39 years old in good health.

This chain connects TRBV19 to TRBJ1-1, with 7 bases lining up with TRBD1. This CDR3 has 15 residues. The germline V gene encodes CDR1 LNHDA and CDR2 SQIVND (reference sequence). V lost 0 bases to trimming and J lost 1 base; unmatched junction nucleotides: 2. CDR3 nucleotide sequence: TGTGCCAGTAGTATAGAAGACAGGGCGAACACTGAAGCTTTCTTT. It codes for CASSIEDRANTEAFF.

The table lists this clone with a count of one. J is TRBJ2-3 and V is TRBV15; 12 bases agree with TRBD2. This CDR3 contains 18 residues. Unmatched junction bases numbered 6, after V lost 0 bases and J lost 2 bases. CDR1 is LNHNV and CDR2 is YYDKDF in the germline V gene (reference sequence). CDR3 amino acids: CATSRDLAGGINTDTQYF. The CDR3 bases are TGTGCCACCAGCAGAGATCTAGCGGGAGGGATTAACACAGATACGCAGTATTTT.

The chain employs TRBV19 and TRBJ1-5; D is unresolved. This CDR3 has 14 amino acids. The V end was cut by 6 bases, the J end by 4 bases, with 13 bases between. Germline V gene data show CDR1 as LNHDA and CDR2 as SQIVND (reference sequence). Here the CDR3 reads CASSNSRGNQPQHF. The CDR3 DNA reads as TGTGCCAGTAGCAATTCCCGGGGTAATCAGCCCCAGCATTTT.

The CDR3 loop is CASSMMGSNTEAFF. CDR3 sequence (DNA): TGTGCCAGTAGTATGATGGGGTCGAACACTGAAGCTTTCTTT. The V call is TRBV19, the J call TRBJ1-1, with no clear D. From germline, CDR1 is LNHDA and CDR2 SQIVND (reference sequence). This CDR3 spans 14 amino acids. The germline V and J ends were trimmed by 3 bases and 1 base, with 9 bases remaining between them.

The V and J genes are TRBV19 and TRBJ1-5; possibly TRBD1 for D (6 bases). The CDR3 has 13 residues. Trimming removed 4 bases from V and 3 bases from J, with 7 bases in between. The germline CDR1 and CDR2 sequences are LNHDA and SQIVND (reference sequence). The CDR3 DNA reads TGTGCCAGTAGTAGACAGGTCAATCAGCCCCAGCATTTT. Its protein product is CASSRQVNQPQHF.

This clone was seen once. The chain carries TRBV11-2 and TRBJ2-2, with 16 bases aligning to TRBD2. Per the germline V gene, CDR1 is SGHAT and CDR2 is FQNNGV. After removal of 5 bases from V and 12 bases from J, the junction contained 6 bases not matched to a gene. The CDR3 contains 15 residues. DNA for the CDR3: TGTGCCAGCAGCAGCGGGACTAGCGGGAGGGGGCAGCTGTTTTTT. It is translated as CASSSGTSGRGQLFF.

The chain uses TRBV5-4 and TRBJ2-2, with a tentative D call TRBD1 (5 bases). Trimming shortened V by 4 bases and J by 5 bases, and 9 bases separated the two germline ends. Germline V CDR1 and CDR2: SGHNT, YYREEE (reference sequence). The CDR3 contains 13 residues. The CDR3 protein is CASSPRVTGELFF. The CDR3 nucleotides are TGTGCCAGCAGCCCCAGGGTTACCGGGGAGCTGTTTTTT.

The chain combines TRBV9 with TRBJ2-7; no definite D call. This CDR3 is 14 amino acids long. Germline V gene data show CDR1 as SGDLS and CDR2 as YYNGEE. V was shortened by 1 base and J by 3 bases, with 11 bases between the two germline ends. CDR3 loop: CASSVRAEHYEQYF. CDR3 DNA sequence: TGTGCCAGCAGCGTAAGGGCGGAGCACTACGAGCAGTACTTC.

In regard to this clone: A read error may produce the germline difference seen at one junction end. The chain combines TRBV2 with TRBJ2-7; 7 positions match TRBD2. The CDR3 is 13 residues long. The germline gives CDR1 SNHLY, CDR2 FYNNEI. The CDR3 bases are TGTGCCAGCAGTGAAGCGCTTCGGGGGGAGTCCCACTTC. Protein sequence: CASSEALRGESHF.

This clone showed up just once. V usage is TRBV7-7 and J usage is TRBJ2-2; D is tentatively TRBD1 or TRBD2 (5 bases each). V lost 2 bases and J 5 bases, leaving 9 bases between the germline ends. Germline CDR1 and CDR2: SSHAT and FNYEAQ (reference sequence). The CDR3 has 14 amino acids. CDR3 coding DNA: TGTGCCAGCAGCTTACGGGGCCTGACCGGGGAGCTGTTTTTT. The encoded protein is CASSLRGLTGELFF.

The rearrangement joins TRBV4-3 to TRBJ1-2, with 8 bases matching TRBD1. This CDR3 comprises 19 residues. With V trimmed by 1 base and J by 2 bases, 15 bases remained unmatched. Germline lookup yields CDR1 LGHNA and CDR2 YSLEER. The CDR3 loop reads CASSQASSGQGRLNYGYTF. The CDR3 DNA is TGCGCCAGCAGCCAAGCTTCTTCAGGACAGGGACGTCTCAACTATGGCTACACCTTC.

This chain joins TRBV28 and TRBJ1-1, with TRBD1 matching over 7 bases. After removal of 5 bases from V and 1 base from J, the junction contained 10 bases not matched to a gene. Germline V gene data show CDR1 as MDHEN and CDR2 as SYDVKM. The CDR3 has 16 amino acids. The DNA for the CDR3 is TGTGCCAGCAGTCAAACAGGGGAGAAGTGGAACACTGAAGCTTTCTTT. Translating it yields CASSQTGEKWNTEAFF.

About this clone: Other DNA sequences of this sample code for an identical CDR3. The chain couples TRBV29-1 to TRBJ2-2, with 8 bases lining up with TRBD1. Germline CDR1 and CDR2: SQVTM and ANQGSEA. After removal of 4 bases from V and 4 bases from J, the junction contained 2 bases not matched to a gene. The CDR3 spans 13 residues. The CDR3 loop reads CSVGTGSTGELFF. For the CDR3, the DNA is TGCAGCGTTGGGACAGGGTCCACCGGGGAGCTGTTTTTT.

The V call is TRBV14, the J call TRBJ2-5; D is ambiguous. V was pared by 1 base and J by 5 bases, with 5 bases between. Germline V gene lookup returns CDR1 SGHDN and CDR2 FVKESK. This CDR3 comprises 12 residues. The CDR3 loop is CASSQGPETQYF. Here the CDR3 DNA reads TGTGCCAGCAGCCAAGGCCCGGAGACCCAGTACTTC.

V gene TRBV10-1 combines with J gene TRBJ2-1, with D tentatively TRBD2 (5 bases). Deletions cut 4 bases from V and 5 bases from J, with 9 bases between. Germline-derived CDR1 and CDR2 are WNHNN and SYGVQD (reference sequence). This CDR3 is 13 amino acids long. The CDR3 is CASSARADNEQFF. Written as DNA, the CDR3 is TGCGCCAGCAGTGCCCGAGCGGACAATGAGCAGTTCTTC.

The chain is built from TRBV5-6 and TRBJ1-2; D gene ambiguous. V was cut by 5 bases and J by 6 bases, with 17 bases left in between. The V gene's germline CDR1 is SGHDT and CDR2 YYEEEE. The CDR3 is 14 amino acids. The CDR3 region is CASSSVGPTHGYTF. The DNA for the CDR3 is TGTGCCAGCAGTTCCGTGGGCCCTACCCATGGCTACACCTTC.

The V and J genes are TRBV27 and TRBJ2-7; no reliable D call. V was clipped by 1 base and J by 6 bases, with 16 bases between them. The V gene's germline CDR1 is MNHEY and CDR2 SMNVEV (reference sequence). This CDR3 is built from 15 residues. In DNA form, the CDR3 reads TGTGCCAGCAGTTTATTAGAGATCGAGGCCGGCGAGCAGTACTTC. Its translation is CASSLLEIEAGEQYF.

This clone was observed a single time. The chain couples TRBV29-1 to TRBJ2-3, with 7 positions matching TRBD2. The CDR3 totals 15 residues. Looked up from germline, CDR1 is SQVTM and CDR2 is ANQGSEA. V lost 7 bases and J lost 1; bases outside the gene matches: 11. Here the CDR3 DNA reads TGCAGCGCCGCCCGGCTAGCGGACCGCACAGATACGCAGTATTTT. This encodes CSAARLADRTDTQYF.

J is TRBJ2-3 and V is TRBV12-5; possible D gene TRBD2, 5 bases. The germline gives CDR1 LGHNT, CDR2 FRNRAP. Trimming took off 6 bases at V and 0 bases at J, with 10 bases between the two ends. The CDR3 totals 14 residues. Here the CDR3 DNA reads TGTGCTAGTGGGGCGGGCGGGAGCACAGATACGCAGTATTTT. Protein product: CASGAGGSTDTQYF.

The chain carries TRBV2 and TRBJ2-1; 8 bases map to TRBD1. From germline, CDR1 is SNHLY and CDR2 FYNNEI. Losses at the gene ends were 7 bases for V and 4 bases for J; bases not matched to a gene: 12. This CDR3 has 16 residues. The CDR3 coding sequence is TGTGCCAGCAACATCTATGGGACAGGAAAATACAATGAGCAGTTCTTC. As protein: CASNIYGTGKYNEQFF.

The chain joins TRBV14 to TRBJ1-2; D gene uncertain. CDR1 and CDR2 from the germline V gene are SGHDN and FVKESK. The CDR3 is made up of 13 amino acids. The V end was cut by 4 bases, the J end by 2 bases, with 8 bases between. This CDR3 reads CASSLNVNYGYTF. The CDR3 nucleotides are TGTGCCAGCAGCCTAAATGTCAACTATGGCTACACCTTC.

The gene calls are TRBV23-1 and TRBJ2-2; D is unresolved. TRBV23-1 is classed as an ORF, of uncertain function. This CDR3 comprises 15 residues. V shed 6 bases and J shed 5 bases, with 16 bases lying between them. DNA for the CDR3: TGCGCCAGCAGCCCCTGGCAGTCGAGGACCGGGGAGCTGTTTTTT. It specifies CASSPWQSRTGELFF.

The chain carries TRBV7-9 and TRBJ1-2, with no clear D. Trimming stripped 2 bases from V and 7 bases from J, with 17 bases between. The CDR3 sequence is 15 residues long. The germline CDR1 and CDR2 sequences are SEHNR and FQNEAQ (reference sequence). Written as DNA, the CDR3 is TGTGCCAGCAGCTTAACTGACGAAAAGCTTGTTGGCTACACCTTC. It yields the protein CASSLTDEKLVGYTF.

J is TRBJ2-7 and V is TRBV18; no definite D call. The germline gives CDR1 KGHSH, CDR2 LQKENI. Trimming pared 2 bases from V and 2 bases from J, leaving 10 bases between. CDR3 length equals 14 residues. Here the CDR3 reads CASSPSFSAYEQYF. The CDR3 DNA follows: TGTGCCAGCTCACCAAGTTTCTCCGCCTACGAGCAGTACTTC.